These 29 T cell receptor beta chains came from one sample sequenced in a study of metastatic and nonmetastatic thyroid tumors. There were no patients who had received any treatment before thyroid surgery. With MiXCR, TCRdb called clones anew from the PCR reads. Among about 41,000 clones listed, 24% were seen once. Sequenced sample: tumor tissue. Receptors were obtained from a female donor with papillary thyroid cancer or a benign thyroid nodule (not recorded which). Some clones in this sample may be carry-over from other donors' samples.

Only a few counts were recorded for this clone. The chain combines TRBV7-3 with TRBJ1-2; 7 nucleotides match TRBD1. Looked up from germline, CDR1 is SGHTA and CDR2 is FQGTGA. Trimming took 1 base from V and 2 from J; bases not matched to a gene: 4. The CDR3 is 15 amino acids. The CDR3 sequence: CASSLRQGENYGYTF. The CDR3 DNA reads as TGTGCCAGCAGCTTAAGGCAGGGGGAGAACTATGGCTACACCTTC.

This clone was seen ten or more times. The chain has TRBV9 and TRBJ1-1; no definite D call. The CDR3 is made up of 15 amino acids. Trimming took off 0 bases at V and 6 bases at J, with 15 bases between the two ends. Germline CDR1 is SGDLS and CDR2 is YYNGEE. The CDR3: CASSVAPTMSAEAFF. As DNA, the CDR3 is TGTGCCAGCAGCGTAGCGCCGACCATGAGCGCTGAAGCTTTCTTT.

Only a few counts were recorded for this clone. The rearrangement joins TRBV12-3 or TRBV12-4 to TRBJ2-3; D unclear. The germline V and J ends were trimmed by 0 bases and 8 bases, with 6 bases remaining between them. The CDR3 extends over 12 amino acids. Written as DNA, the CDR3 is TGTGCCAGCAGTTTAGCGGAAGTTACGCAGTATTTT. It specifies CASSLAEVTQYF.

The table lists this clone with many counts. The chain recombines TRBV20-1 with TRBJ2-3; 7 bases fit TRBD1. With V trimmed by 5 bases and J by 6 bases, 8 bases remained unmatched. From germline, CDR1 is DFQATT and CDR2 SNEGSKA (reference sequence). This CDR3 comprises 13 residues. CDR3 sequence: CSAPGQPWDTQYF. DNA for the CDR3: TGCAGTGCTCCGGGACAGCCTTGGGATACGCAGTATTTT.

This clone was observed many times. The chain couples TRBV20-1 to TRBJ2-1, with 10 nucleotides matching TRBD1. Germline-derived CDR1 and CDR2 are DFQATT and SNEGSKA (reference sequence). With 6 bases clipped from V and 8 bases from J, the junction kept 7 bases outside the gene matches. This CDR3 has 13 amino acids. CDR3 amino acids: CSAPGQGFDEQFF. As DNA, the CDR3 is TGCAGTGCCCCGGGACAGGGGTTCGATGAGCAGTTCTTC.

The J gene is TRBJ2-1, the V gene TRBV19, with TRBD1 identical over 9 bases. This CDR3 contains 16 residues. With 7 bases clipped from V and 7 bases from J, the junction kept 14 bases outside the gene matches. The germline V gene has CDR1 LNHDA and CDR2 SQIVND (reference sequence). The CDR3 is CASTTPGTGNINEQFF. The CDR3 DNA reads TGTGCCAGTACCACTCCCGGGACAGGGAATATTAATGAGCAGTTCTTC.

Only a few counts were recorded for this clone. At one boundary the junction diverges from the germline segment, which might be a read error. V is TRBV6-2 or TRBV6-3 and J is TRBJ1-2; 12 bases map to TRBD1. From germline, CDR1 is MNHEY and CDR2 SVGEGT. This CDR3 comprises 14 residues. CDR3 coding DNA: TGTGCCACCAGGGACAGGGGGCGCGACTATGTCTACACTTTC. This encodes CATRDRGRDYVYTF.

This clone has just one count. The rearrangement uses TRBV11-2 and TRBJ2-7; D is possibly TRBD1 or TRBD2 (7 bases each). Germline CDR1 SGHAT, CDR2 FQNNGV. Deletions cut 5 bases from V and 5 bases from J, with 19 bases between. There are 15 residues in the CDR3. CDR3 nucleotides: TGTGCCAGCAGCCGCCCGGGGGGCAGGGGGAACGAGCAGTACTTC. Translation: CASSRPGGRGNEQYF. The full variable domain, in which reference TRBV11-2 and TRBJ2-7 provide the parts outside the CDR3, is EAGVAQSPRYKIIEKRQSVAFWCNPISGHATLYWYQQILGQGPKLLIQFQNNGVVDDSQLPKDRFSAERLKGVDSTLKIQPAKLEDSAVYLCASSRPGGRGNEQYFGPGTRLTVT.

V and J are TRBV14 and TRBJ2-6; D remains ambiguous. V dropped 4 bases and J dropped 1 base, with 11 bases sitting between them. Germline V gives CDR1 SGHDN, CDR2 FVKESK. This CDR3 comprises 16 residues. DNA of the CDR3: TGTGCCAGCAGCCCCACACGGGTTTCTGGGGCCAACGTCCTGACTTTC. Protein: CASSPTRVSGANVLTF.

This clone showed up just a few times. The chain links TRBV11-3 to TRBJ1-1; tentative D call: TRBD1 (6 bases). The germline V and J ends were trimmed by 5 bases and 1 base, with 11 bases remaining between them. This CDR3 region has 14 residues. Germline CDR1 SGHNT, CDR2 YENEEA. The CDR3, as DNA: TGTGCCAGCAGCCAGGGGAGGGGGAACACTGAAGCTTTCTTT. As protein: CASSQGRGNTEAFF.

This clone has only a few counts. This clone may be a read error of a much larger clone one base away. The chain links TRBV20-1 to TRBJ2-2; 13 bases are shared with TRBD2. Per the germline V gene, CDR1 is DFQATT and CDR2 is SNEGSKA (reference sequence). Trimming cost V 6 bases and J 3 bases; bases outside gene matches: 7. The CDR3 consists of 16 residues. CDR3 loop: CSARTSGSADTGELFF. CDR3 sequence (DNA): TGCAGTGCCAGGACTAGCGGGAGCGCGGACACCGGGGAGCTGTTTTTT.

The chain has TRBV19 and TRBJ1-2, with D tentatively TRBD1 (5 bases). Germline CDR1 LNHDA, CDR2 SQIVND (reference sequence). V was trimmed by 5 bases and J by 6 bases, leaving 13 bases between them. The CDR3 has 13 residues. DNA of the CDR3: TGTGCCAGTAGTCGGGGGGGAAGGGATGGCTACACCTTC. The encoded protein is CASSRGGRDGYTF.

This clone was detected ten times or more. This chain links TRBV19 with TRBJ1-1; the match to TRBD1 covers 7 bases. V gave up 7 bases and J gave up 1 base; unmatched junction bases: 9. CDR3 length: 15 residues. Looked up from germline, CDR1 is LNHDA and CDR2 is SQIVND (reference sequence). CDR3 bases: TGTGCCAGTACCCCGACAGGGAGCTCGAACACTGAAGCTTTCTTT. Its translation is CASTPTGSSNTEAFF.

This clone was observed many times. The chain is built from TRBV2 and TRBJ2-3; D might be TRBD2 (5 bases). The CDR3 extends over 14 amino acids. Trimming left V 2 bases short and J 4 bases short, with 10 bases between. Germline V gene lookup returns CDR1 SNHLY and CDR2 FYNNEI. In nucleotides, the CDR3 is TGTGCCAGCAGTGAATCAGTCGGGGCAGATACGCAGTATTTT. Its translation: CASSESVGADTQYF.

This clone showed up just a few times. Written as DNA, the CDR3 is TGTGCCAGCAGTTTTGCCGCGGGAGGCTACGAGCAGTACTTC. It encodes CASSFAAGGYEQYF. This chain links TRBV27 with TRBJ2-7; the match to TRBD2 covers 8 bases. V shed 3 bases, J shed 3 bases, and the junction held 4 bases outside the gene matches. The CDR3 loop spans 14 amino acids. The germline V gene encodes CDR1 MNHEY and CDR2 SMNVEV (reference sequence).

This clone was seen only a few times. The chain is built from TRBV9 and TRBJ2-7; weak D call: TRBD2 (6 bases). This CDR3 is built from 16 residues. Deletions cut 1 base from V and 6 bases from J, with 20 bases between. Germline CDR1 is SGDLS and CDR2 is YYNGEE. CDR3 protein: CASSVRAEGGRTEQYF. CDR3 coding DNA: TGTGCCAGCAGCGTAAGGGCAGAGGGAGGTCGTACCGAGCAGTACTTC.

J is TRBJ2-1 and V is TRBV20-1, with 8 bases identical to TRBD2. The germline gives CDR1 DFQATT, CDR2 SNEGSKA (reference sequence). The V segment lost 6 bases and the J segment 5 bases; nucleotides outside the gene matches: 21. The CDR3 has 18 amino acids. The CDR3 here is CSATKGLVGGGINNEQFF. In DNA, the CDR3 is TGCAGTGCGACGAAGGGACTAGTAGGGGGTGGGATTAACAATGAGCAGTTCTTC.

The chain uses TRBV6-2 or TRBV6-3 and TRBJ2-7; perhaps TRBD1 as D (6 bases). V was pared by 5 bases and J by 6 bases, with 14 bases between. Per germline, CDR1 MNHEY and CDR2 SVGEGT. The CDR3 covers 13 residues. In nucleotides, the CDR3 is TGTGCCAGCAGTCCCCGCGCAGGGGTCGAGCAGTACTTC. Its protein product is CASSPRAGVEQYF.

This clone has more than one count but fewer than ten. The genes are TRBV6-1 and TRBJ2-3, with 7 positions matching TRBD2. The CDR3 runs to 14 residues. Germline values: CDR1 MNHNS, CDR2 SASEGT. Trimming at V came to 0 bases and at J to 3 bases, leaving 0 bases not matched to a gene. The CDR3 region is CASSEASGTDTQYF. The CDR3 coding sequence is TGTGCCAGCAGTGAAGCTAGCGGGACAGATACGCAGTATTTT.

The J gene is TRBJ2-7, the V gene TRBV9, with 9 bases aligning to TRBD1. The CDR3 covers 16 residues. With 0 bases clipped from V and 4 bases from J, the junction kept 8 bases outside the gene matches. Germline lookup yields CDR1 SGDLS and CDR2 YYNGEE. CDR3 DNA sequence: TGTGCCAGCAGCGTAGCCCCGGGACAGGGAAAATACGAGCAGTACTTC. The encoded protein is CASSVAPGQGKYEQYF.

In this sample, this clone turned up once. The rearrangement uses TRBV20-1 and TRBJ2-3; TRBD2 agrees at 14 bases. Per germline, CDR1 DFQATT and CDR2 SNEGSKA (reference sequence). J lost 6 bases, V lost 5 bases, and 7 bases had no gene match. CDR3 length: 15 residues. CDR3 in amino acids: CSAEPGTSGSDTQYF. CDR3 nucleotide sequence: TGCAGTGCTGAACCCGGGACTAGCGGGAGCGATACGCAGTATTTT.

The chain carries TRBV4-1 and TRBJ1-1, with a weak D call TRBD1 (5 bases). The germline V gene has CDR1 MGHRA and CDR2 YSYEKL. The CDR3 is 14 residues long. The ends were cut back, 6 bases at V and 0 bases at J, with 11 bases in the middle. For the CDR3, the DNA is TGCGCCAGCAGGGGGCCGCTCTTGAACACTGAAGCTTTCTTT. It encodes CASRGPLLNTEAFF.

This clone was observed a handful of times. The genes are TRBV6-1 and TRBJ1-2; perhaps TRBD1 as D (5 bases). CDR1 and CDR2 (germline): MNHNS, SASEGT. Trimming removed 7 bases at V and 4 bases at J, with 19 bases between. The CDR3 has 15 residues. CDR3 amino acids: CASKPYGGYGYGYTF. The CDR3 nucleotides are TGTGCCAGCAAACCCTACGGGGGTTACGGCTATGGCTACACCTTC.

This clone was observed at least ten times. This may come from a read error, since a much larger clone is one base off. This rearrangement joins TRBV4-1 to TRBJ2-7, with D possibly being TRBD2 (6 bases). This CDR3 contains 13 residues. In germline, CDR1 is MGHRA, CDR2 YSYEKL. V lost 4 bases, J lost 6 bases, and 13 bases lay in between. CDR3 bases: TGCGCCAGCAGCCGTAGCAGGAGGGGCGAGCAGTACTTC. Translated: CASSRSRRGEQYF.

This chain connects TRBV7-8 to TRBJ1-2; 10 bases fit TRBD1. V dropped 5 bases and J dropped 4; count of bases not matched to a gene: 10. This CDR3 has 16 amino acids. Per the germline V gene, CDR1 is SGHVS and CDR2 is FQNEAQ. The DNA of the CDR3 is TGTGCCAGCAGCCCATTCGGACAGGGGGTTGTCTATGGCTACACCTTC. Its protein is CASSPFGQGVVYGYTF.

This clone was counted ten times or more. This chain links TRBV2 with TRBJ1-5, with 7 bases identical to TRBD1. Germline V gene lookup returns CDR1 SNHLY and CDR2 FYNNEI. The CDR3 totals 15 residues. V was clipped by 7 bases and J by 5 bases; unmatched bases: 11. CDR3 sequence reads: CASTSNLGTDQPQHF. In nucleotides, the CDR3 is TGTGCCAGCACCTCAAACCTCGGGACAGATCAGCCCCAGCATTTT.

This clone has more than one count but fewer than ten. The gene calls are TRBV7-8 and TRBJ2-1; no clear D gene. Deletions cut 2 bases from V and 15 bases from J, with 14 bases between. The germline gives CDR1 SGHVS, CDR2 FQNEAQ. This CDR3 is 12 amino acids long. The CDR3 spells CASSLSTWKWFF. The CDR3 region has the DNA TGTGCCAGCAGCTTATCTACATGGAAGTGGTTCTTC. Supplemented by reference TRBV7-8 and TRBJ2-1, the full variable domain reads GAGVSQSPRYKVAKRGQDVALRCDPISGHVSLFWYQQALGQGPEFLTYFQNEAQLDKSGLPSDRFFAERPEGSVSTLKIQRTQQEDSAVYLCASSLSTWKWFFGPGTRLTVL.

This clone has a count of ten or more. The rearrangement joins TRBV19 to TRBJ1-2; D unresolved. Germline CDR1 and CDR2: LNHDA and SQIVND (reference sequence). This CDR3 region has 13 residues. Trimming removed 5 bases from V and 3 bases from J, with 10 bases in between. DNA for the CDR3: TGTGCCAGTAGTTCGTTGGCGGACTATGGCTACACCTTC. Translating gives CASSSLADYGYTF.

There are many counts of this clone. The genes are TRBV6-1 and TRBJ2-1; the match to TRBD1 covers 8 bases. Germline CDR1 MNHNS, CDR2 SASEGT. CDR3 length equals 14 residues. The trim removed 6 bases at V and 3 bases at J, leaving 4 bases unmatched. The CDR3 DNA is TGTGCCAGCAGAGGGACAGGAGGCTACAATGAGCAGTTCTTC. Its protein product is CASRGTGGYNEQFF.